Below are 15 T cell receptor beta chains sequenced from a single sample in a study of blood T cells in healthy people across ages (dated by TCRdb to 2013 to 2016). Library prep was done by 5' RACE. For sequencing, an Illumina HiSeq 2500 was employed. A second PCR of roughly 7 to 11 cycles was run with a J-beta primer mix and a sample-barcoded 5' primer. The public reads were reprocessed in TCRdb via fastp at Q25 and MiXCR, keeping in-frame beta chains. Rows are combined by CDR3 protein, so each entry shows the most common genes and DNA. The sample profile shows 600,000 or so distinct CDR3 sequences; around 31% of them were found once. Approximately 15% of the sample is held by the ten biggest clonotypes. Input material: blood. The receptor set was obtained from an elderly woman in good health.

To note about this clonotype: A clone one base away is much larger, so this may be a read error. The rearrangement joins TRBV4-3 to TRBJ1-4; D gene ambiguous. Trimming pared 5 bases from V and 3 bases from J, leaving 16 bases between. The CDR3 loop spans 16 amino acids. Germline lookup yields CDR1 LGHNA and CDR2 YSLEER. This CDR3 is CASSAALRSSNEKLFF. The CDR3 nucleotides read TGCGCCAGCAGCGCGGCCCTGAGAAGTTCTAATGAAAAACTGTTTTTT.

This clonotype was picked up a small number of times. This chain links TRBV30 with TRBJ1-5; D not resolved. V lost 2 bases and J lost 4, with 12 bases in between. Germline V CDR1 and CDR2: GTSNPN, SVGIG (reference sequence). The CDR3 runs 14 residues. The CDR3 region has the DNA TGTGCCTGGAGTCGGGTTAGCACAAATCAGCCCCAGCATTTT. Encoded protein: CAWSRVSTNQPQHF.

A note on this clonotype: One end of the junction is discordant with germline, which a read error may explain. The V and J genes are TRBV7-3 and TRBJ2-5; TRBD1 matches 8 bases. CDR1 and CDR2 from the germline V gene are SGHTA and FQGTGA. This CDR3 region has 15 residues. The chain's CDR3 is CAGSLYQGAQETQYF. CDR3 bases: TGTGCCGGCAGCTTATATCAGGGGGCTCAAGAGACCCAGTACTTC.

This chain uses TRBV27 with TRBJ1-2; no clear D. V was cut by 6 bases and J by 3 bases, with 14 bases left in between. The CDR3 totals 14 residues. Germline V gene data show CDR1 as MNHEY and CDR2 as SMNVEV (reference sequence). Here the CDR3 reads CASRTQDGDYGYTF. The CDR3 DNA sequence: TGTGCCAGCAGGACTCAGGACGGGGACTATGGCTACACCTTC.

This clonotype was counted ten times or more. The rearrangement joins TRBV5-6 to TRBJ2-7; TRBD1 aligns across 7 bases. With 3 bases clipped from V and 1 base from J, the junction kept 4 bases outside the gene matches. This CDR3 is 14 amino acids long. Germline lookup yields CDR1 SGHDT and CDR2 YYEEEE. The DNA of the CDR3 is TGTGCCAGCAGCTCCGGGACAGCGTCCTACGAGCAGTACTTC. Translation gives CASSSGTASYEQYF.

In its sample, this clonotype was seen many times. The J gene is TRBJ2-1, the V gene TRBV28; a possible D gene is TRBD2 (7 bases). Deletions cut 6 bases from V and 7 bases from J, with 19 bases between. Germline CDR1 MDHEN, CDR2 SYDVKM. The CDR3 covers 15 residues. The CDR3 nucleotides read TGTGCCAGCAGCACTATCGGGGGGCGGTTGAATGAGCAGTTCTTC. Amino acid sequence: CASSTIGGRLNEQFF.

For this clonotype: A much larger clone sits a single nucleotide away, making a read error possible. The chain carries TRBV2 and TRBJ2-1; D possibly corresponds to TRBD2 (7 bases). Germline CDR1 and CDR2: SNHLY and FYNNEI. V was trimmed by 3 bases and J by 3 bases, leaving 12 bases between them. The CDR3 is 15 residues long. CDR3 nucleotides: TGTGCCAGCAGTGAGACTAGCAGGGGCTACAATGAGCAGTTCTTC. It yields the protein CASSETSRGYNEQFF.

The CDR3 loop reads CASSFTSQETQYF. The CDR3 DNA reads TGTGCCAGCAGTTTTACCAGTCAAGAGACCCAGTACTTC. This chain connects TRBV12-3 or TRBV12-4 to TRBJ2-4; D ambiguous. The last part of the DNA fits TRBJ2-5 better; the J call may be wrong. There are 13 residues in the CDR3.

The rearrangement links TRBV7-2 to TRBJ2-5; D may be TRBD1 (6 bases). CDR1 is SGHTA, CDR2 FQGNSA, per germline. Trimming took 4 bases from V and 1 from J, leaving 13 bases between them. This CDR3 has 15 residues. The CDR3 loop reads CASSWQGNSQETQYF. The CDR3 DNA reads as TGTGCCAGCAGCTGGCAGGGGAATTCCCAAGAGACCCAGTACTTC. Based on the CDR3 plus reference TRBV7-2 and TRBJ2-5, the full variable domain is GAGVSQSPSNKVTEKGKDVELRCDPISGHTALYWYRQSLGQGLEFLIYFQGNSAPDKSGLPSDRFSAERTGGSVSTLTIQRTQQEDSAVYLCASSWQGNSQETQYFGPGTRLLVL.

On this clonotype itself: Being one base from a much bigger clone, this may be a read error. The genes are TRBV9 and TRBJ1-6; D gene unclear. Trimming cost V 9 bases and J 7 bases, with 14 bases left between them. This CDR3 spans 13 amino acids. Germline loops: CDR1 SGDLS, CDR2 YYNGEE. As DNA, the CDR3 is TGTGCCAACAGTCCCGAGCCAAATTCACCCCTCCACTTT. Translating gives CANSPEPNSPLHF.

This clonotype has at least ten counts. V gene TRBV5-6 combines with J gene TRBJ2-1, with 10 nucleotides matching TRBD2. In germline, CDR1 is SGHDT, CDR2 YYEEEE. The V segment lost 4 bases and the J segment 0 bases; nucleotides outside the gene matches: 4. The CDR3 consists of 16 residues. The CDR3 sequence is CASSDPSGSSYNEQFF. DNA of the CDR3: TGTGCCAGCAGCGATCCTAGCGGGAGCTCCTACAATGAGCAGTTCTTC.

This clonotype was observed at least ten times. This may be a read error, as it is one base from a much larger clone. This chain joins TRBV4-1 and TRBJ2-7, with 8 bases lining up with TRBD1. Germline V lookup: CDR1 MGHRA, CDR2 YSYEKL. Trimming removed 6 bases from V and 5 bases from J; junction bases left unmatched: 12. The CDR3 totals 15 residues. CDR3 bases: TGCGCCAGCAGACCAGGAGGGCAGGGGGCACACGAGCAGTACTTC. Translation gives CASRPGGQGAHEQYF.

The rearrangement links TRBV7-3 to TRBJ2-1, with 8 bases identical to TRBD2. This CDR3 has 14 residues. V shed 3 bases, J shed 9 bases, and the junction held 7 bases outside the gene matches. Germline V gene sequence: CDR1 SGHTA, CDR2 FQGTGA. The CDR3 loop is CASSFGSGKGEQFF. CDR3 bases: TGTGCCAGCAGCTTTGGTAGCGGGAAGGGTGAGCAGTTCTTC.

This clonotype was detected ten times or more. This rearrangement joins TRBV7-2 to TRBJ2-7, with 8 bases lining up with TRBD1. Germline V gives CDR1 SGHTA, CDR2 FQGNSA. Trimming cost V 5 bases and J 2 bases; bases outside gene matches: 8. This CDR3 is 15 amino acids long. DNA of the CDR3: TGTGCCAGCAGCAACCCGGGACAGGTAACCTACGAGCAGTACTTC. This codes for CASSNPGQVTYEQYF.

This clonotype appeared many times. This may be a read error, as it is one base from a much larger clone. The genes are TRBV20-1 and TRBJ2-7; 8 nucleotides line up with TRBD1. CDR1 and CDR2 (germline): DFQATT, SNEGSKA (reference sequence). V trimming: 6 bases; J trimming: 4 bases; junction bases outside the gene matches: 11. CDR3 length equals 14 residues. In DNA form, the CDR3 reads TGCAGTGCCTCGATGACAGGGGAAGGGTACGAGCAGTACTTC. Translating it yields CSASMTGEGYEQYF.